This T cell receptor beta chain was identified in a study of patients and donors after allogeneic stem cell transplantation. Using its own MiXCR run on the RT-PCR reads, TCRdb lists one record per CDR3 protein. The data show some 200,000 distinct CDR3 sequences, about 40% seen once. This TCR was recovered from a human donor who was either an allogeneic HSCT recipient or a stem cell or donor lymphocyte infusion donor (not recorded which). It is not recorded whose cells these are; they may come from a transplant donor. Sequencing was done on a sample of blood, either unsorted or a sorted T cell fraction (not recorded which).

CDR3 in amino acids: CASSLTAGELFF. In DNA form, the CDR3 reads TGTGCCAGCAGCTTAACCGCCGGGGAGCTGTTTTTT. The J gene is TRBJ2-2, the V gene TRBV13; D gene ambiguous. Germline-derived CDR1 and CDR2 are PRHDT and FYEKMQ (reference sequence). Trimming stripped 2 bases from V and 6 bases from J, with 4 bases between. The CDR3 contains 12 residues.